This TCR beta chain was recorded in a study of T cell repertoires in cytomegalovirus infection. TCRdb reprocessed the reads via MiXCR and lists one record per CDR3 protein. The repertoire holds fewer than 300,000 distinct CDR3 sequences, about 25% seen once, with approximately 13% in the top ten. In germline, CDR1 is MDHEN, CDR2 SYDVKM. The CDR3 loop spans 14 amino acids. Germline trimming cut 8 bases from V and 4 bases from J; bases unmatched to any gene: 9. The chain couples TRBV28 to TRBJ2-3; 7 bases are shared with TRBD1. Source material: PBMCs. This TCR was recovered from a human donor in good health (CMV status not recorded). Some clones in this sample may be carry-over from other donors' samples. CDR3 loop: CASLTTGTSDTQYF. DNA for the CDR3: TGTGCCAGCTTAACGACAGGGACATCAGATACGCAGTATTTT. Together with reference TRBV28 and TRBJ2-3, the CDR3 gives the full variable domain: DVKVTQSSRYLVKRTGEKVFLECVQDMDHENMFWYRQDPGLGLRLIYFSYDVKMKEKGDIPEGYSVSREKKERFSLILESASTNQTSMYLCASLTTGTSDTQYFGPGTRLTVL.